Shown below are 24 T cell receptor beta chains from a single sample sequenced in a study of OX40 agonist ivuxolimab in advanced cancers. Data came from immunoSEQ multiplex PCR; TCRdb stores just in-frame clones and leaves some out. The sample includes about 72,000 clones, roughly nine tenths of them seen just once. The sequencing here drew on CD4+ or CD8+ T cells sorted from blood, taken in a trial of the OX40 agonist ivuxolimab. These receptors all come from an adult with an advanced solid tumor such as melanoma, head and neck, liver or kidney cancer.

This sequence joins TRBV6-1 and TRBJ2-7; maybe TRBD1 (6 bases). The CDR3 covers 12 residues. The V and J ends lost 9 bases and 2 bases respectively, with 11 bases between them. CDR1 is MNHNS, CDR2 SASEGT, per germline. For the CDR3, the DNA is TGTGCCAGTCGGGACAAAACCTACGAGCAGTACTTC. Encoded protein: CASRDKTYEQYF.

The chain carries TRBV4-2 and TRBJ2-3; TRBD2 aligns across 10 bases. CDR1 is LGHNA, CDR2 YNFKEQ, per germline. V was clipped by 4 bases and J by 3 bases; unmatched bases: 4. This CDR3 is 15 amino acids long. The CDR3 region is CASSPTSGETDTQYF. The CDR3 coding sequence is TGTGCCAGCAGCCCAACTAGCGGGGAAACAGATACGCAGTATTTT.

Written as DNA, the CDR3 is TGTGCCAGCAGTTTCGGGCCAGCAAATTCACCCCTCCACTTT. It codes for CASSFGPANSPLHF. The rearrangement joins TRBV28 to TRBJ1-6; D remains unclear. Germline V gives CDR1 MDHEN, CDR2 SYDVKM. This CDR3 has 14 residues. Trimming removed 3 bases at V and 7 bases at J, with 10 bases between.

The chain employs TRBV27 and TRBJ2-5; D unresolved. CDR1 is MNHEY, CDR2 SMNVEV, per germline (reference sequence). This CDR3 has 14 amino acids. Trimming left V 7 bases short and J 1 base short, with 13 bases between. The CDR3 DNA is TGTGCCAGCATCTCTAGGCGTTCCCAAGAGACCCAGTACTTC. Translation gives CASISRRSQETQYF.

The rearrangement uses TRBV19 and TRBJ1-5; D gene ambiguous. The V gene's germline CDR1 is LNHDA and CDR2 SQIVND (reference sequence). There are 15 residues in the CDR3. Trimming stripped 5 bases from V and 1 base from J, with 12 bases between. The CDR3 loop is CASSLRGLSNQPQHF. As DNA, the CDR3 is TGTGCCAGTAGTCTAAGAGGGTTGAGCAATCAGCCCCAGCATTTT.

J is TRBJ1-5 and V is TRBV6-5, with D unclear. Trimming removed 6 bases from V and 0 bases from J, with 12 bases in between. CDR1 and CDR2 from the germline V gene are MNHEY and SVGAGI. The CDR3 consists of 15 residues. CDR3 residues: CASSRSGYSNQPQHF. As DNA, the CDR3 is TGTGCCAGCAGCAGAAGCGGTTATAGCAATCAGCCCCAGCATTTT.

This clone was detected only a few times. V is TRBV29-1 and J is TRBJ2-2, with unresolved D. The CDR3 loop spans 12 amino acids. CDR1 and CDR2 from the germline V gene are SQVTM and ANQGSEA. Deletions cut 6 bases from V and 6 bases from J, with 11 bases between. CDR3 loop: CSVVTASGELFF. CDR3 coding DNA: TGCAGCGTGGTGACTGCTTCCGGGGAGCTGTTTTTT.

This chain links TRBV6-1 with TRBJ2-3; D gene unclear. CDR1 is MNHNS, CDR2 SASEGT, per germline. The CDR3 is made up of 13 amino acids. The ends were cut back, 4 bases at V and 4 bases at J, with 9 bases in the middle. CDR3 nucleotides: TGTGCCAGCAGTGGGGGTCGGGCAGATACGCAGTATTTT. The encoded protein is CASSGGRADTQYF.

The chain combines TRBV19 with TRBJ2-3, with 7 bases aligning to TRBD2. Germline values: CDR1 LNHDA, CDR2 SQIVND (reference sequence). V shed 3 bases, J shed 4 bases, and the junction held 4 bases outside the gene matches. The CDR3 loop spans 14 amino acids. Here the CDR3 reads CASSIRRESDTQYF. Written as DNA, the CDR3 is TGTGCCAGTAGTATCCGGCGGGAGTCAGATACGCAGTATTTT.

The V and J genes are TRBV11-3 and TRBJ2-1, with D unresolved. Germline CDR1 reads SGHNT; CDR2 reads YENEEA. The CDR3 sequence is 15 residues long. V lost 3 bases and J 7 bases, leaving 16 bases between the germline ends. This CDR3 is CASSLGYGLRNEQFF. For the CDR3, the DNA is TGTGCCAGCAGCTTGGGCTACGGATTGAGAAATGAGCAGTTCTTC. The full variable domain, completed using reference TRBV11-3 and TRBJ2-1, is EAGVVQSPRYKIIEKKQPVAFWCNPISGHNTLYWYLQNLGQGPELLIRYENEEAVDDSQLPKDRFSAERLKGVDSTLKIQPAELGDSAVYLCASSLGYGLRNEQFFGPGTRLTVL.

This chain links TRBV19 with TRBJ1-5, with D tentatively TRBD1 (5 bases). Between the trimmed V and J ends, which lost 5 bases and 4 bases, there was a span of 12 bases. Per germline, CDR1 LNHDA and CDR2 SQIVND (reference sequence). The CDR3 is made up of 14 amino acids. The CDR3 DNA follows: TGTGCCAGTAGTTTAAGACAGAGTAATCAGCCCCAGCATTTT. This encodes CASSLRQSNQPQHF.

The rearrangement uses TRBV6-5 and TRBJ2-1, with 9 bases fitting TRBD1. Trimming at V came to 5 bases and at J to 4 bases, leaving 3 bases not matched to a gene. CDR1 is MNHEY, CDR2 SVGAGI, per germline. CDR3 size: 14 residues. CDR3 nucleotide sequence: TGTGCCAGCAGTACACAGGGGGCTTACAATGAGCAGTTCTTC. It is translated as CASSTQGAYNEQFF.

The chain is built from TRBV12-5 and TRBJ1-5; no firm D call. V lost 0 bases to trimming and J lost 0 bases, with 12 bases between them. The germline CDR1 and CDR2 sequences are LGHNT and FRNRAP. The CDR3 has 17 residues. As DNA, the CDR3 is TGTGCTAGTGGTTTGGTACTTCAGGCTTATAGCAATCAGCCCCAGCATTTT. Translated: CASGLVLQAYSNQPQHF.

The CDR3 DNA follows: TGTGCCAGCAGCTTAATGTTGACCGGGACATCTAACACCGGGGAGCTGTTTTTT. Its protein product is CASSLMLTGTSNTGELFF. This chain links TRBV7-6 with TRBJ2-2, with D maybe TRBD1 (6 bases). V was cut by 2 bases and J by 2 bases, with 18 bases left in between. Per germline, CDR1 SGHVS and CDR2 FNYEAQ. The CDR3 is 18 amino acids. Supplemented by reference TRBV7-6 and TRBJ2-2, the full variable domain reads GAGVSQSPRYKVTKRGQDVALRCDPISGHVSLYWYRQALGQGPEFLTYFNYEAQQDKSGLPNDRFSAERPEGSISTLTIQRTEQRDSAMYRCASSLMLTGTSNTGELFFGEGSRLTVL.

This chain connects TRBV29-1 to TRBJ2-5, with TRBD1 as a possible D gene (6 bases). Germline V gives CDR1 SQVTM, CDR2 ANQGSEA. This CDR3 has 12 amino acids. Trimming pared 6 bases from V and 1 base from J, leaving 9 bases between. Here the CDR3 reads CSVGAAQETQYF. DNA for the CDR3: TGCAGCGTGGGGGCAGCCCAAGAGACCCAGTACTTC. The entire variable domain, with the rest obtained from reference TRBV29-1 and TRBJ2-5, is as follows: SAVISQKPSRDICQRGTSLTIQCQVDSQVTMMFWYRQQPGQSLTLIATANQGSEATYESGFVIDKFPISRPNLTFSTLTVSNMSPEDSSIYLCSVGAAQETQYFGPGTRLLVL.

This chain uses TRBV28 with TRBJ1-3; D might be TRBD1 (6 bases). The ends were cut back, 1 base at V and 4 bases at J, with 11 bases in the middle. Per germline, CDR1 MDHEN and CDR2 SYDVKM. The CDR3 loop spans 15 amino acids. The CDR3 DNA is TGTGCCAGCAGTTTATCGGGGGCTGGCGGAAACACCATATATTTT. Translating it yields CASSLSGAGGNTIYF.

The CDR3 reads CAIPILAGAQYEQYF. The CDR3 DNA sequence: TGCGCCATCCCAATCTTGGCAGGGGCGCAATACGAGCAGTACTTC. The rearrangement links TRBV10-1 to TRBJ2-7; TRBD1 might be the D (6 bases). The CDR3 sequence is 15 residues long. Trimming took 10 bases from V and 4 from J, leaving 23 bases between them. Germline V lookup: CDR1 WNHNN, CDR2 SYGVQD (reference sequence).

The rearrangement links TRBV29-1 to TRBJ2-7; D uncertain. The germline V and J ends were trimmed by 8 bases and 3 bases, with 14 bases remaining between them. This CDR3 region has 12 residues. The V gene's germline CDR1 is SQVTM and CDR2 ANQGSEA. Written as DNA, the CDR3 is TGCAGCACGCGAAAGTGCCGCTACGAGCAGTACTTC. The encoded protein is CSTRKCRYEQYF.

The V and J genes are TRBV18 and TRBJ2-7; D is possibly TRBD1 (5 bases). The V gene lost 3 bases and the J gene lost 2 bases, with 11 bases spanning the gap. The CDR3 is 14 residues long. Germline V gene lookup returns CDR1 KGHSH and CDR2 LQKENI. In DNA, the CDR3 is TGTGCCAGCTCACCGAGGCCAGGGACCTACGAGCAGTACTTC. It specifies CASSPRPGTYEQYF. Combining the CDR3 with reference TRBV18 and TRBJ2-7 gives the whole variable domain NAGVMQNPRHLVRRRGQEARLRCSPMKGHSHVYWYRQLPEEGLKFMVYLQKENIIDESGMPKERFSAEFPKEGPSILRIQQVVRGDSAAYFCASSPRPGTYEQYFGPGTRLTVT.

This clone was seen once. V usage is TRBV28 and J usage is TRBJ1-5; 8 bases align to TRBD1. Unmatched junction bases numbered 7, after V lost 5 bases and J lost 7 bases. Germline values: CDR1 MDHEN, CDR2 SYDVKM. CDR3 length: 14 residues. The CDR3 bases are TGTGCCAGCAGTCCTGGGACAGGTACACAGCCCCAGCATTTT. Translated, it gives CASSPGTGTQPQHF.

The V gene is TRBV10-1, the J gene TRBJ2-1; TRBD2 matches 9 bases. Germline V lookup: CDR1 WNHNN, CDR2 SYGVQD (reference sequence). This CDR3 has 14 residues. Trimming removed 5 bases from V and 4 bases from J; junction bases left unmatched: 3. CDR3 sequence (DNA): TGCGCCAGCAGTAGCGGGGGGCCTTACAATGAGCAGTTCTTC. Translating it yields CASSSGGPYNEQFF.

The chain is built from TRBV28 and TRBJ1-2; D not certain. The CDR3 has 13 residues. Per the germline V gene, CDR1 is MDHEN and CDR2 is SYDVKM. With 4 bases removed from V and 1 base from J, the gap between germline ends came to 7 bases. CDR3 DNA sequence: TGTGCCAGCAGTTCCGGTCTTAACTATGGCTACACCTTC. This encodes CASSSGLNYGYTF.

About this clone itself: The sample carries other DNA sequences with the same CDR3. The rearrangement joins TRBV5-1 to TRBJ2-6, with unresolved D. The CDR3 runs to 15 residues. Trimming took 0 bases from V and 1 from J, leaving 5 bases between them. The germline V gene has CDR1 SGHRS and CDR2 YFSETQ. This CDR3 reads CASSLDGSGANVLTF. The CDR3 DNA is TGCGCCAGCAGCTTGGACGGTTCTGGGGCCAACGTCCTGACTTTC.

The CDR3 loop is CASSLASGASYEQYF. CDR3 coding DNA: TGCGCCAGCAGCCTCGCTAGCGGAGCCTCCTACGAGCAGTACTTC. V is TRBV4-1 and J is TRBJ2-7, with 7 bases fitting TRBD2. CDR1 and CDR2 (germline): MGHRA, YSYEKL. This CDR3 is built from 15 residues. The ends lost 4 bases at V and 0 bases at J; junction bases unmatched: 6.